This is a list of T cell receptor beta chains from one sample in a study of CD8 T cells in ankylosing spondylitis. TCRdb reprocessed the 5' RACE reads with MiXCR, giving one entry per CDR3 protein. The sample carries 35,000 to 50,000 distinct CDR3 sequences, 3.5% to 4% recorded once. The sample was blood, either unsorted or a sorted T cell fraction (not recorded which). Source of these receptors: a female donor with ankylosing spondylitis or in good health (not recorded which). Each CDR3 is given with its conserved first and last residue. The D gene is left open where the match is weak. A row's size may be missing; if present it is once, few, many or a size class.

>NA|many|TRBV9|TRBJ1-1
TGTGCCAGCAGCCCGGGACCGAACACTGAAGCTTTCTTT
CASSPGPNTEAFF
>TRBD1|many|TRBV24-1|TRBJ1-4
TGTGCCACCAGTGCTCCGACAGGGGGCCCAACTAATGAAAAACTGTTTTTT
CATSAPTGGPTNEKLFF
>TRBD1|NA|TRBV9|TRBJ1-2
TGTGCCAGCAGCGTAGGACAGGGAGCTGGCTACACCTTC
CASSVGQGAGYTF
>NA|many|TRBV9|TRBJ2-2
TGTGCCAGCTCCGCGGCTGGGGGGACCGGGGAGCTGTTTTTT
CASSAAGGTGELFF
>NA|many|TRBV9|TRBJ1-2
TGTGCCAGCAGCGTATACGGGGGCGTTGGCTATGGCTACACCTTC
CASSVYGGVGYGYTF
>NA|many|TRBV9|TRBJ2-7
TGTGCCAGCAGCGCTACCCTACGATCCTACGAGCAGTACTTC
CASSATLRSYEQYF
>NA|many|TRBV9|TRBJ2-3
TGTGCCAGCAGCGTGACTAGCACAGATACGCAGTATTTT
CASSVTSTDTQYF
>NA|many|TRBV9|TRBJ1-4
TGTGCCAGCAGCGTGATGGGGTCAACTAATGAAAAACTGTTTTTT
CASSVMGSTNEKLFF
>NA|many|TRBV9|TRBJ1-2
TGTGCCAGCAGCTACGGTACTCGGGCTAGCTACACCTTC
CASSYGTRASYTF
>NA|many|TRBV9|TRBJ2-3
TGTGCCAGCAGCGTAGGGGGCAGCCTAGGGACAGATACGCAGTATTTT
CASSVGGSLGTDTQYF
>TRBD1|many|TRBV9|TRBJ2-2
TGTGCCAGCAGCGGAGACAGGGGGGTTTACACCGGGGAGCTGTTTTTT
CASSGDRGVYTGELFF
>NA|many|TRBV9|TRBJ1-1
TGTGCCAGCAGCCCAGTAGCTGGGGGGGTAGAGAATGAAGCTTTCTTT
CASSPVAGGVENEAFF
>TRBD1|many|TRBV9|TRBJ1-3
TGTGCCAGCAGCGAGGGAATGGACAGGGTCTCTGGAAACACCATATATTTT
CASSEGMDRVSGNTIYF
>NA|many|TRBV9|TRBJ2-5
TGTGCCAGCAGCGTAGAGGGGTACCAAGAGACCCAGTACTTC
CASSVEGYQETQYF
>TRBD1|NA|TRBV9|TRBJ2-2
TGTGCCAGCAGCGTAGCTGGGACAGGGGGCACCGGGGAGCTGTTTTTT
CASSVAGTGGTGELFF
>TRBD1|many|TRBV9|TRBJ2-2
TGTGCCAGCAGCGTAGCTGTGGACAGGGAGGCCGGGGAGCTGTTTTTT
CASSVAVDREAGELFF
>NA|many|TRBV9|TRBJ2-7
TGTGCCAGCAGCGTGGGCACCGAGCCCTACGAGCAGTACTTC
CASSVGTEPYEQYF
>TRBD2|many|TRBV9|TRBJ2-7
TGTGCCAGCAGCGAGGGGACTAGCGGGGGCGTAAAACCGTTTAGCGAGCAGTACTTC
CASSEGTSGGVKPFSEQYF
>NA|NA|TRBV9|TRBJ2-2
TGTGCCAGCAGCCCCCGGGACACCGGGGAGCTGTTTTTT
CASSPRDTGELFF
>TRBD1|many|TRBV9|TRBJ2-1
TGTGCCAGCAGCGTCCAAACCGGGACAGGGATCCCCAATGAGCAGTTCTTC
CASSVQTGTGIPNEQFF
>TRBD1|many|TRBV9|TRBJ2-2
TGTGCCAGCAGCGTCGGGACAGGGACCGGGGAGCTGTTTTTT
CASSVGTGTGELFF
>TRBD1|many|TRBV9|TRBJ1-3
TGTGCCAGCAGCGTAGTAGGGGGCTTTGGAAACACCATATATTTT
CASSVVGGFGNTIYF
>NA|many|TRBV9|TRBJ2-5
TGTGCCAGCAGTTGGGGTAGGGGAGAGGAGACCCAGTACTTC
CASSWGRGEETQYF
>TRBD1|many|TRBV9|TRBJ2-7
TGTGCCAGCAGCAGGACAGGGGGCTTCTACGAGCAGTACTTC
CASSRTGGFYEQYF
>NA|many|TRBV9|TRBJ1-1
TGTGCCAGCAGCCCCATGCGGCTCAACACTGAAGCTTTCTTT
CASSPMRLNTEAFF
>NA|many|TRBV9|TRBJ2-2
TGTGCCAGCAGCGTACACGCGAACACCGGGGAGCTGTTTTTT
CASSVHANTGELFF
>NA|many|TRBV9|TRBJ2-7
TGTGCCAGCAGCGGGGGGGCCATCTCCTACGAGCAGTACTTC
CASSGGAISYEQYF
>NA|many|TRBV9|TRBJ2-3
TGTGCCAGCAGCGTAGGGAATGTTCACACAGATACGCAGTATTTT
CASSVGNVHTDTQYF
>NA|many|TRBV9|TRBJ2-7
TGTGCCAGCGGGAGGGGGGAGACAGGGGCAACCTACGAGCAGTACTTC
CASGRGETGATYEQYF
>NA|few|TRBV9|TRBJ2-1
TGTGCCAGCAGCGTAGGGGCCTCGGTCCCCTACAATGAGCAGTTCTTC
CASSVGASVPYNEQFF
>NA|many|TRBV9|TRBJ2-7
TGTGCCAGCAGCCAAGGAGGGGTCGACGAGCAGTACTTC
CASSQGGVDEQYF
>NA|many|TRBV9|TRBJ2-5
TGTGCCAGTGGAGGGGGGGATGAAGAGACCCAGTACTTC
CASGGGDEETQYF
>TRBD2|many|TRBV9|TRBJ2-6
TGTGCCAGCAGCCTTAGCGGGTCTGGGGCCAACGTCCTGACTTTC
CASSLSGSGANVLTF
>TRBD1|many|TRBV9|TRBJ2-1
TGTGCCAGCAGCGTAGGGGACAGGGGGAATGAGCAGTTCTTC
CASSVGDRGNEQFF
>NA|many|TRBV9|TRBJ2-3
TGTGCCAGCAGCGCGGGGGATTTAGATACGCAGTATTTT
CASSAGDLDTQYF
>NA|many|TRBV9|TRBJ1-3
TGTGCCAGCAGCCGAGACGTATCGACTGGAAACACCATATATTTT
CASSRDVSTGNTIYF
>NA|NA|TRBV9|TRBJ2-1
TGTGCCAGCAGCGTAGGCCCCTGGGCAGGTCGTAATGAGCAGTTCTTC
CASSVGPWAGRNEQFF
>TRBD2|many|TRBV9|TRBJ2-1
TGTGCCAGCAGCGAGAGGGGCGGGGGGATAAACAATGAGCAGTTCTTC
CASSERGGGINNEQFF
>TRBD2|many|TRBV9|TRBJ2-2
TGTGCCAGCAGCCGTACTAGCGGGGGATACACCGGGGAGCTGTTTTTT
CASSRTSGGYTGELFF